Below are 24 T cell receptor beta chains sequenced from a single sample in a study of cytomegalovirus exposure and HLA in healthy donors. Researchers ran the PCR with 60 Vbeta and 13 Jbeta primers. The repertoire was sequenced with immunoSEQ multiplex PCR; TCRdb's copy has only in-frame clones and lacks some. The table has roughly 180,000 clones, just under 85% seen once. The source material was PBMCs. These receptors originate from a girl aged 5-17 years in good health and CMV-seropositive.

The rearrangement links TRBV15 to TRBJ1-2; 8 bases align to TRBD1. CDR1 and CDR2 from the germline V gene are LNHNV and YYDKDF (reference sequence). V lost 5 bases and J lost 5; bases outside the gene matches: 4. This CDR3 spans 13 amino acids. The CDR3 region has the DNA TGTGCCACCAGCGGGACAGGTATATATGGCTACACCTTC. This codes for CATSGTGIYGYTF.

The rearrangement links TRBV6-5 to TRBJ1-1; unclear D gene. The V gene's germline CDR1 is MNHEY and CDR2 SVGAGI. The V end lost 6 bases, the J end lost 4 bases, and 12 bases lay between the germline ends. CDR3 length equals 13 residues. The CDR3 region has the DNA TGTGCCAGCAGCCGAATAGTTGGCACTGAAGCTTTCTTT. Its protein is CASSRIVGTEAFF.

The chain joins TRBV9 to TRBJ2-1; the D gene is possibly TRBD2 (5 bases). The CDR3 length is 13 residues. From germline, CDR1 is SGDLS and CDR2 YYNGEE. Trimming left V 2 bases short and J 10 bases short, with 13 bases between. CDR3 in DNA: TGTGCCAGCAGCGTCGGACTGGGGAGCGAGCAGTTCTTC. It specifies CASSVGLGSEQFF.

The chain carries TRBV19 and TRBJ1-3; no definite D call. Germline assignment: CDR1 LNHDA and CDR2 SQIVND (reference sequence). V lost 4 bases to trimming and J lost 0 bases, with 13 bases between them. The CDR3 length is 16 residues. The CDR3 DNA reads as TGTGCCAGTAGTACAGACTATCTCGTCTCTGGAAACACCATATATTTT. Protein product: CASSTDYLVSGNTIYF.

CDR3 coding DNA: TGCGCCAGCAGAGAGACCTTCAGGGAGGGTAACTATGGCTACACCTTC. It yields the protein CASRETFREGNYGYTF. The chain employs TRBV4-1 and TRBJ1-2; D may be TRBD1 (5 bases). With 6 bases removed from V and 1 base from J, the gap between germline ends came to 18 bases. This CDR3 region has 16 residues. CDR1 MGHRA and CDR2 YSYEKL come from the germline V gene.

There are a few counts of this clone. This chain uses TRBV7-2 with TRBJ2-7; TRBD2 matches at 7 bases. This CDR3 has 13 residues. The germline gives CDR1 SGHTA, CDR2 FQGNSA. V lost 8 bases to trimming and J lost 0 bases; unmatched junction nucleotides: 4. The CDR3 nucleotides are TGTGCCAGCGGGGGGGACTCCTCCTACGAGCAGTACTTC. Protein sequence: CASGGDSSYEQYF. Based on the CDR3 plus reference TRBV7-2 and TRBJ2-7, the full variable domain is GAGVSQSPSNKVTEKGKDVELRCDPISGHTALYWYRQSLGQGLEFLIYFQGNSAPDKSGLPSDRFSAERTGGSVSTLTIQRTQQEDSAVYLCASGGDSSYEQYFGPGTRLTVT.

This clone was counted once. The chain uses TRBV4-1 and TRBJ1-5; D remains unclear. Germline V CDR1 and CDR2: MGHRA, YSYEKL. CDR3 size: 12 residues. Trimming removed 3 bases at V and 8 bases at J, with 8 bases between. CDR3 sequence reads: CASSHPGEPQHF. The CDR3 DNA follows: TGCGCCAGCAGCCACCCCGGGGAGCCCCAGCATTTT.

CDR3 in DNA: TGTGCCATCAGTGAGTCGAGTAATAACTATGGCTACACCTTC. Amino acid sequence: CAISESSNNYGYTF. This sequence joins TRBV10-3 and TRBJ1-2; the D is unclear. Trimming removed 0 bases at V and 1 base at J, with 6 bases between. The CDR3 is made up of 14 amino acids. CDR1 and CDR2 from the germline V gene are ENHRY and SYGVKD.

Concerning this clone: Other DNA sequences of this sample code for an identical CDR3. V gene TRBV18 combines with J gene TRBJ1-1; maybe TRBD1 (5 bases). Per the germline V gene, CDR1 is KGHSH and CDR2 is LQKENI. The CDR3 covers 13 residues. Between the trimmed V and J ends, which lost 2 bases and 5 bases, there was a span of 9 bases. The CDR3 protein is CASSPSGGTEAFF. The CDR3 nucleotides are TGTGCCAGCTCACCATCCGGGGGTACTGAAGCTTTCTTT.

This clone has a single count. V and J are TRBV5-4 and TRBJ1-1, with D perhaps matching TRBD1 (6 bases). The CDR3 runs 15 residues. Germline CDR1 reads SGHNT; CDR2 reads YYREEE (reference sequence). Trimming removed 3 bases from V and 0 bases from J, with 12 bases in between. In nucleotides, the CDR3 is TGTGCCAGCAGCTCGATGGACAGACTGAACACTGAAGCTTTCTTT. As protein: CASSSMDRLNTEAFF.

This clone was counted a few times. The chain combines TRBV6-6 with TRBJ2-7, with TRBD1 as a possible D gene (5 bases). CDR3 length equals 16 residues. Germline values: CDR1 MNHNY, CDR2 SVGAGI (reference sequence). Trimming left V 6 bases short and J 2 bases short, with 20 bases between. This CDR3 is CASSPPVGRAPYEQYF. Here the CDR3 DNA reads TGTGCCAGCAGCCCTCCCGTGGGCAGGGCCCCCTACGAGCAGTACTTC.

This chain links TRBV6-1 with TRBJ1-1; D might be TRBD1 (6 bases). CDR3 size: 14 residues. Deletions cut 2 bases from V and 3 bases from J, with 10 bases between. In germline, CDR1 is MNHNS, CDR2 SASEGT. The CDR3 region is CASSEWGRDTEAFF. CDR3 DNA: TGTGCCAGCAGTGAATGGGGGCGCGACACTGAAGCTTTCTTT.

The chain combines TRBV9 with TRBJ1-3, with no clear D. V was clipped by 7 bases and J by 2 bases, with 13 bases between them. CDR1 is SGDLS and CDR2 is YYNGEE in the germline V gene. This CDR3 region has 14 residues. DNA for the CDR3: TGTGCCAGCTCCTCGGGGAATACTGGAAACACCATATATTTT. Protein: CASSSGNTGNTIYF. The entire variable domain, with the rest obtained from reference TRBV9 and TRBJ1-3, is as follows: DSGVTQTPKHLITATGQRVTLRCSPRSGDLSVYWYQQSLDQGLQFLIQYYNGEERAKGNILERFSAQQFPDLHSELNLSSLELGDSALYFCASSSGNTGNTIYFGEGSWLTVV.

The chain carries TRBV25-1 and TRBJ1-6, with TRBD1 matching 7 bases. V trimming: 6 bases; J trimming: 7 bases; junction bases outside the gene matches: 12. Germline CDR1 is MGHDK and CDR2 is SYGVNS. The CDR3 length is 16 residues. In nucleotides, the CDR3 is TGTGCCAGCAGGAGGACAGGTTTTCGGTGGAATTCACCCCTCCACTTT. Its translation is CASRRTGFRWNSPLHF.

This clone was seen just once. The chain employs TRBV5-1 and TRBJ2-2, with 7 bases aligning to TRBD1. This CDR3 is 18 amino acids long. The V gene end was trimmed by 0 bases and the J gene end by 0 bases; junction bases not matched to a gene: 8. The V gene's germline CDR1 is SGHRS and CDR2 YFSETQ. This CDR3 reads CASSLEWGDRANTGELFF. Written as DNA, the CDR3 is TGCGCCAGCAGCTTGGAATGGGGCGACAGGGCGAACACCGGGGAGCTGTTTTTT.

V usage is TRBV27 and J usage is TRBJ1-1, with D possibly being TRBD1 (6 bases). The CDR3 runs to 13 residues. Trimming pared 2 bases from V and 10 bases from J, leaving 14 bases between. Germline lookup yields CDR1 MNHEY and CDR2 SMNVEV (reference sequence). The CDR3, as DNA: TGTGCCAGCAGTTTAGGTACAGGGATGCCAGCTTTCTTT. Amino acid sequence: CASSLGTGMPAFF.

This clone was counted only a few times. The chain links TRBV18 to TRBJ1-3; tentatively, D is TRBD1 (5 bases). This CDR3 contains 16 residues. From germline, CDR1 is KGHSH and CDR2 LQKENI. Between the trimmed V and J ends, which lost 2 bases and 0 bases, there was a span of 11 bases. CDR3 coding DNA: TGTGCCAGCTCACCAGGGGCCGCCAGCTCTGGAAACACCATATATTTT. As protein: CASSPGAASSGNTIYF.

The genes are TRBV2 and TRBJ1-2, with 7 bases matching TRBD1. Germline CDR1 SNHLY, CDR2 FYNNEI. The J segment lost 0 bases and the V segment lost 6 bases, leaving 4 bases of the junction unmatched. This CDR3 comprises 14 residues. The CDR3 DNA reads TGTGCCAGCAGCCCGAGGGGGCCTAACTATGGCTACACCTTC. Translating gives CASSPRGPNYGYTF.

Turning to this clone: One end of the junction is discordant with germline, which a read error may explain. The chain joins TRBV6-6 to TRBJ2-7; weak D call: TRBD1 (6 bases). The CDR3 is made up of 11 amino acids. Germline lookup yields CDR1 MNHNY and CDR2 SVGAGI (reference sequence). CDR3 residues: CASDSGVFRVF. The CDR3 DNA reads TGTGCCAGCGATTCAGGGGTCTTCCGAGTCTTC.

CDR3 in DNA: TGTGCCAGCAGCTTGTTTAGAGGACAGACGAACACTGAAGCTTTCTTT. As protein: CASSLFRGQTNTEAFF. This chain uses TRBV5-4 with TRBJ1-1; possibly TRBD1 for D (6 bases). V lost 1 base and J lost 1, with 14 bases in between. Looked up from germline, CDR1 is SGHNT and CDR2 is YYREEE (reference sequence). CDR3 size: 16 residues.

J is TRBJ1-6 and V is TRBV6-5; D gene uncertain. Trimming removed 0 bases from V and 4 bases from J, with 4 bases in between. The CDR3 runs to 14 residues. Looked up from germline, CDR1 is MNHEY and CDR2 is SVGAGI. CDR3 amino acids: CASSYSRYNSPLHF. CDR3 nucleotides: TGTGCCAGCAGTTACTCGAGGTATAATTCACCCCTCCACTTT.

The DNA for the CDR3 is TGTGCCAGCAGTTTGGACAGGGGGCGGGCTGAAGCTTTCTTT. This codes for CASSLDRGRAEAFF. The chain links TRBV27 to TRBJ1-1; 11 positions agree with TRBD1. The germline V gene has CDR1 MNHEY and CDR2 SMNVEV (reference sequence). Unmatched junction bases numbered 3, after V lost 3 bases and J lost 6 bases. The CDR3 length is 14 residues.

V usage is TRBV14 and J usage is TRBJ2-7, with 11 bases that match TRBD2. J gave up 4 bases and V 1 base, and 15 bases lay outside the gene matches. The CDR3 is 19 residues long. Germline loops: CDR1 SGHDN, CDR2 FVKESK. CDR3 nucleotides: TGTGCCAGCAGCCAAGCCGCGGGACTAGCGGATCGACCTTATTACGAGCAGTACTTC. It specifies CASSQAAGLADRPYYEQYF.

In DNA form, the CDR3 reads TGCGCCAGCAGCTTCGGAGGAGCATATGAGACCCAGTACTTC. Protein product: CASSFGGAYETQYF. V usage is TRBV5-1 and J usage is TRBJ2-5; D possibly corresponds to TRBD2 (5 bases). The CDR3 consists of 14 residues. CDR1 is SGHRS, CDR2 YFSETQ, per germline. Trimming took off 2 bases at V and 5 bases at J, with 13 bases between the two ends.